This T cell receptor (beta chain) was obtained from a study of STAT5B mutations in CD4+ large granular lymphocyte leukemia. Study at large: When available, cryopreserved cells underwent CD8+ depletion before CD4+ selection. Regarding the study as a whole: 8/27 top patient clones versus 2/35 control clones were TRBV06-family.

Measured with immunoSEQ multiplex PCR; TCRdb has only the in-frame clones, and not every one. The sample yields thousands of clones, approximately 80% seen once. A word on this clone: Its antigen is unidentified.

V was trimmed by 1 base and J by 3 bases, leaving 13 bases between them. The CDR3 is 14 residues long. Germline-derived CDR1 and CDR2 are GTSNPN and SVGIG (reference sequence). Padova, Helsinki and Shinshu hematology units supplied the CD4+ T-LGLL patients. Depending on availability, patient cells were bead-separated fractions or unselected PBMC. Sample: PBMCs. The receptor's source is a woman aged 55 to 70 with CD4+ T-cell large granular lymphocyte leukemia. The V and J genes are TRBV30 and TRBJ2-7, with D uncertain. The CDR3 coding sequence is TGTGCCTGGAGTGGGGGAAACGAACGCTACGAGCAGTACTTC. Its protein product is CAWSGGNERYEQYF.